A selection of T cell receptor beta chains follows, all from one sample in a study of T cells in Graves' hyperthyroidism and ophthalmopathy. In TCRdb, the multiplex PCR reads were re-called with MiXCR into one record per CDR3 protein. The table lists around 250,000 distinct CDR3 sequences, 16% of them singletons. Sequences were obtained from blood. The source is a woman between 18 and 29 years old with Graves' ophthalmopathy. Both conserved end residues are part of each CDR3. The order of the fields is D gene, J gene, V gene, clone size, CDR3 protein, CDR3 DNA. The D gene is left open where the match is weak. Part of the rows lack a size; the others show once, few, many or a class for expanded clones.

.,TRBJ2-5,TRBV12-3/TRBV12-4,few,CAGSDLRAGEETQYF,TGTGCCGGCAGTGACCTTAGGGCCGGGGAGGAGACCCAGTACTTC
.,TRBJ1-5,TRBV6-1,many,CASSEVYQGFNQPQHF,TGTGCCAGCAGTGAAGTGTACCAGGGCTTCAATCAGCCCCAGCATTTT
.,TRBJ2-1,TRBV11-2,many,CASSLAGGESSYNEQFF,TGTGCCAGCAGCTTAGCGGGGGGCGAGAGCTCCTACAATGAGCAGTTCTTC
.,TRBJ2-3,TRBV7-9,many,CASSLAVQGNTQYF,TGTGCCAGCAGCTTGGCGGTGCAGGGGAATACGCAGTATTTT
TRBD1,TRBJ1-4,TRBV6-2/TRBV6-3,.,CASSYPGQGGEKLFF,TGTGCCAGCAGCTACCCGGGACAGGGTGGTGAAAAACTGTTTTTT
TRBD1,TRBJ1-5,TRBV19,many,CASSNPKRQGNQPQHF,TGTGCCAGTAGCAACCCAAAACGACAGGGGAATCAGCCCCAGCATTTT
.,TRBJ1-3,TRBV6-2/TRBV6-3,.,CASSPQGGNTIYF,TGTGCCAGCAGCCCACAGGGAGGAAACACCATATATTTT
.,TRBJ2-4,TRBV4-1,many,CASSQGPPDIQYF,TGCGCCAGCAGCCAGGGGCCTCCGGACATTCAGTACTTC
TRBD2,TRBJ2-7,TRBV28,many,CASNPTVRTSGREQYF,TGTGCCAGCAACCCAACGGTGAGGACTAGCGGGAGGGAGCAGTACTTC
TRBD2,TRBJ2-1,TRBV2,many,CASTETSSYNEQFF,TGTGCCAGCACGGAGACTAGCTCATACAATGAGCAGTTCTTC
TRBD2,TRBJ2-1,TRBV11-2,.,CASRRTSGGANEQFF,TGTGCCAGCAGGAGGACTAGCGGGGGGGCCAATGAGCAGTTCTTC
.,TRBJ2-7,TRBV13,.,CASSPRTHGDYEQYF,TGTGCCAGCAGCCCCAGGACGCATGGGGACTACGAGCAGTACTTC
.,TRBJ1-3,TRBV30,many,CAYSGTAGNTIYF,TGTGCCTACTCAGGGACTGCTGGAAACACCATATATTTT
TRBD2,TRBJ2-5,TRBV7-4,many,CASRQRTSGGETQYF,TGTGCCAGCAGACAACGGACTAGCGGGGGAGAGACCCAGTACTTC
.,TRBJ2-3,TRBV7-9,many,CASGDRGGKYDTQYF,TGTGCCAGCGGAGATAGGGGCGGGAAATACGATACGCAGTATTTT
.,TRBJ2-1,TRBV5-4,.,CASSLFNRRYNEQFF,TGTGCCAGCAGCTTGTTTAACCGGAGGTACAATGAGCAGTTCTTC
TRBD2,TRBJ2-5,TRBV12-3/TRBV12-4,many,CASSSLDQLAETQETQYF,TGTGCCAGCAGTTCCCTCGATCAACTAGCGGAGACTCAAGAGACCCAGTACTTC
.,TRBJ2-3,TRBV20-1,many,CSANSGSLGSTDTQYF,TGCAGTGCTAATAGCGGATCATTGGGTAGCACAGATACGCAGTATTTT
.,TRBJ2-7,TRBV5-1,few,CASSPLDSGISEQYF,TGCGCCAGCAGCCCCCTGGACAGTGGGATCTCCGAGCAGTACTTC
.,TRBJ2-2,TRBV19,few,CASSTLRNGELFF,TGTGCCAGTAGTACCCTTCGTAACGGGGAGCTGTTTTTT
.,TRBJ2-7,TRBV6-2/TRBV6-3,many,CASRDGDPRNEQYF,TGTGCCAGCAGGGACGGCGATCCCCGGAACGAGCAGTACTTC
TRBD1,TRBJ2-2,TRBV20-1,many,CSARDQTGGRAGELFF,TGCAGTGCTAGAGATCAGACAGGGGGGAGGGCCGGGGAGCTGTTTTTT
.,TRBJ1-6,TRBV7-2,many,CASSLDRNYSPLHF,TGTGCCAGCAGCTTAGACAGAAATTATTCACCCCTCCACTTT
.,TRBJ2-6,TRBV6-5,many,CASSYSIKPGANVLTF,TGTGCCAGCAGTTACTCGATCAAACCTGGGGCCAACGTCCTGACTTTC
TRBD2,TRBJ2-1,TRBV27,many,CASSPMGAGGRNEQFF,TGTGCCAGCAGTCCGATGGGAGCGGGAGGTCGCAATGAGCAGTTCTTC
TRBD2,TRBJ2-1,TRBV20-1,many,CSSTGGSYNEQFF,TGCAGTTCCACGGGGGGCTCCTACAATGAGCAGTTCTTC
TRBD2,TRBJ2-3,TRBV3-1,.,CASSQATGLAGTDTQYF,TGTGCCAGCAGCCAAGCTACGGGACTAGCGGGCACAGATACGCAGTATTTT
.,TRBJ2-7,TRBV30,many,CAWSVRTEIRDYEQYF,TGTGCCTGGAGTGTTCGGACAGAAATTAGGGACTACGAGCAGTACTTC
TRBD2,TRBJ2-1,TRBV6-1,.,CASSPGLAGGPSYNEQFF,TGTGCCAGCAGTCCTGGACTAGCGGGAGGGCCCTCCTACAATGAGCAGTTCTTC
TRBD2,TRBJ2-3,TRBV7-9,.,CASGLIAGSQADTQYF,TGTGCCAGCGGACTTATAGCGGGGAGCCAGGCGGATACGCAGTATTTT
TRBD2,TRBJ2-2,TRBV20-1,many,CSASGLATNTGELFF,TGCAGTGCCTCCGGACTAGCGACGAACACCGGGGAGCTGTTTTTT
.,TRBJ2-7,TRBV29-1,many,CSVAFRQVNYEQYF,TGCAGCGTCGCTTTTAGACAGGTAAACTACGAGCAGTACTTC
.,TRBJ2-1,TRBV4-3,.,CASSQEGGISYNEQFF,TGCGCCAGCAGCCAAGAAGGGGGGATTTCCTACAATGAGCAGTTCTTC
TRBD2,TRBJ2-1,TRBV15,many,CATSRDSGRNEQFF,TGTGCCACCAGCAGAGATAGCGGGAGGAATGAGCAGTTCTTC
.,TRBJ2-1,TRBV5-1,many,CASSLTRYNEQFF,TGCGCCAGCAGCCTGACACGATACAATGAGCAGTTCTTC
TRBD2,TRBJ2-7,TRBV7-9,many,CASSRTSARSYEQYF,TGTGCCAGCAGCCGTACTAGCGCCCGCTCCTACGAGCAGTACTTC
TRBD2,TRBJ2-3,TRBV4-2,many,CATELTSGRTDTQYF,TGTGCCACCGAACTGACTAGCGGTCGCACAGATACGCAGTATTTT
TRBD2,TRBJ2-7,TRBV11-2,.,CASSSPWASGGRSYEQYF,TGTGCCAGCAGCTCCCCCTGGGCTAGCGGGGGGCGATCCTACGAGCAGTACTTC
.,TRBJ2-1,TRBV27,many,CASSFLAVNEQFF,TGTGCCAGCAGTTTTCTGGCAGTCAATGAGCAGTTCTTC
.,TRBJ2-1,TRBV7-6,many,CASSSRGAWNEQFF,TGTGCCAGCAGCTCCAGGGGGGCTTGGAATGAGCAGTTCTTC
.,TRBJ1-2,TRBV27,many,CASSSPGEGYTF,TGTGCCAGCAGTTCTCCTGGGGAAGGCTACACCTTC
.,TRBJ1-5,TRBV10-2,many,CASSELGTLNQPQHF,TGCGCCAGCAGTGAACTGGGGACACTCAATCAGCCCCAGCATTTT
.,TRBJ1-2,TRBV6-1,many,CASSEAQRGTYGYTF,TGTGCCAGCAGTGAAGCGCAAAGGGGGACCTATGGCTACACCTTC
.,TRBJ1-2,TRBV30,many,CAWSQRQAGGYTF,TGTGCCTGGAGTCAAAGGCAGGCAGGAGGCTACACCTTC
TRBD2,TRBJ2-7,TRBV6-1,few,CASSHGTSGGDQYF,TGTGCCAGCAGTCATGGGACTAGCGGGGGGGATCAGTACTTC
.,TRBJ2-7,TRBV4-1,many,CASSQGPGLRYEQYF,TGCGCCAGCAGCCAAGGTCCCGGGTTGAGGTACGAGCAGTACTTC
.,TRBJ2-4,TRBV19,few,CASSIAIAKNIQYF,TGTGCCAGTAGTATCGCCATAGCCAAAAACATTCAGTACTTC
TRBD1,TRBJ1-2,TRBV7-2,many,CASRPILVGGDGYTF,TGTGCCAGCAGACCCATCTTAGTAGGGGGCGATGGCTACACCTTC
.,TRBJ2-3,TRBV6-2/TRBV6-3,many,CASTQGPILTDTQYF,TGTGCCAGCACCCAAGGACCAATCTTAACAGATACGCAGTATTTT
.,TRBJ1-5,TRBV15,.,CATSSYRLNGPQHF,TGTGCCACCAGTTCCTACAGATTAAATGGGCCCCAGCATTTT
.,TRBJ2-7,TRBV4-1,many,CASSQMGGLIDEQYF,TGCGCCAGCAGCCAAATGGGGGGGCTTATCGACGAGCAGTACTTC
.,TRBJ2-5,TRBV27,many,CASMLLGGGEETQYF,TGTGCCAGCATGTTACTGGGGGGGGGCGAAGAGACCCAGTACTTC